The next 13 T cell receptor beta chains were all read from a single sample in a study of T cells in tuberculosis. TCRdb's table, derived via immunoSEQ multiplex PCR, lists solely in-frame clones and lacks some. The repertoire includes roughly 33,000 clones, roughly 90% of them detected once, and roughly 2.4% sits in the top ten. The specimen sequenced was PBMCs. The receptor source for this set is a donor between 10 and 35 years old with latent tuberculosis or without tuberculosis infection.

The V and J genes are TRBV4-2 and TRBJ1-4; possible D gene TRBD1, 5 bases. The V gene lost 7 bases and the J gene lost 7 bases, with 25 bases spanning the gap. The CDR3 contains 17 residues. The germline V gene has CDR1 LGHNA and CDR2 YNFKEQ. The CDR3 nucleotides are TGTGCCAGCAAACAAATCAAAAGGGGCTCGGGGGGTGAAAAACTGTTTTTT. Its translation: CASKQIKRGSGGEKLFF.

The chain carries TRBV9 and TRBJ2-5; 12 bases fit TRBD2. CDR3 size: 19 residues. Germline V gene data show CDR1 as SGDLS and CDR2 as YYNGEE. The V and J ends lost 0 bases and 5 bases, in that order; junction bases with no gene match: 14. CDR3 region: CASSVAASGGARGQETQYF. The CDR3 DNA follows: TGTGCCAGCAGCGTAGCGGCTAGCGGGGGGGCCAGAGGGCAGGAGACCCAGTACTTC.

The chain carries TRBV4-1 and TRBJ2-3, with a weak D call TRBD1 (5 bases). The CDR3 runs to 16 residues. Germline CDR1 and CDR2: MGHRA and YSYEKL. The ends were cut back, 1 base at V and 4 bases at J, with 15 bases in the middle. CDR3 nucleotide sequence: TGCGCCAGCAGCCAAGCTAGGGGTGGCCTTGCAGATACGCAGTATTTT. It encodes CASSQARGGLADTQYF.

This chain connects TRBV30 to TRBJ1-1; D is perhaps TRBD1 (6 bases). The CDR3 loop spans 15 amino acids. Germline V gives CDR1 GTSNPN, CDR2 SVGIG (reference sequence). Trimming left V 4 bases short and J 10 bases short, with 25 bases between. CDR3 region: CAWKQGRLRWVGAFF. The DNA for the CDR3 is TGTGCCTGGAAACAGGGCCGCCTGCGTTGGGTAGGAGCTTTCTTT.

The chain links TRBV5-4 to TRBJ2-1; 8 bases agree with TRBD2. The germline V gene encodes CDR1 SGHNT and CDR2 YYREEE (reference sequence). Losses at the gene ends were 3 bases for V and 8 bases for J; bases not matched to a gene: 16. This CDR3 comprises 17 residues. The CDR3 reads CASSSSRAGEFSHEQFF. In DNA, the CDR3 is TGTGCCAGCAGCTCTTCTAGAGCGGGGGAATTCTCCCATGAGCAGTTCTTC.

The CDR3 region is CAWSVSADEAFF. The CDR3 bases are TGTGCCTGGAGTGTAAGTGCAGATGAAGCTTTCTTT. The rearrangement joins TRBV30 to TRBJ1-1, with unresolved D. Between the trimmed V and J ends, which lost 0 bases and 7 bases, there was a span of 9 bases. This CDR3 is 12 amino acids long. In germline, CDR1 is GTSNPN, CDR2 SVGIG (reference sequence).

V and J are TRBV6-6 and TRBJ1-5; 10 bases map to TRBD1. J gave up 1 base and V 6 bases, and 0 bases lay outside the gene matches. CDR1 is MNHNY and CDR2 is SVGAGI in the germline V gene (reference sequence). The CDR3 is 14 residues long. CDR3 in DNA: TGTGCCAGCAGGGGACAGGGGAGCAATCAGCCCCAGCATTTT. Residues: CASRGQGSNQPQHF.

This rearrangement joins TRBV9 to TRBJ2-3; TRBD2 is a possible D gene (5 bases). The ends were cut back, 0 bases at V and 2 bases at J, with 7 bases in the middle. This CDR3 comprises 14 residues. Germline-derived CDR1 and CDR2 are SGDLS and YYNGEE. CDR3 amino acids: CASSVEDSTDTQYF. CDR3 nucleotide sequence: TGTGCCAGCAGCGTAGAGGACTCCACAGATACGCAGTATTTT.

The rearrangement uses TRBV7-9 and TRBJ1-5; D is perhaps TRBD1 (6 bases). V lost 1 base, J lost 10 bases, and 14 bases lay in between. The CDR3 has 14 residues. Germline CDR1 SEHNR, CDR2 FQNEAQ (reference sequence). The CDR3 bases are TGTGCCAGCAGCTTAGAAGGACAGCCGGTTCCCCAGCATTTT. Translation gives CASSLEGQPVPQHF. The entire variable domain, with the rest obtained from reference TRBV7-9 and TRBJ1-5, is as follows: DTGVSQNPRHKITKRGQNVTFRCDPISEHNRLYWYRQTLGQGPEFLTYFQNEAQLEKSRLLSDRFSAERPKGSFSTLEIQRTEQGDSAMYLCASSLEGQPVPQHFGDGTRLSIL.

This clone was counted a single time. The V call is TRBV4-2, the J call TRBJ1-4; TRBD1 is a possible D gene (6 bases). V lost 4 bases and J lost 2, with 17 bases in between. The CDR3 is made up of 17 amino acids. Germline V lookup: CDR1 LGHNA, CDR2 YNFKEQ. The DNA for the CDR3 is TGTGCCAGCAGCCGGGGAGAGGCGGGGGGCACTAATGAAAAACTGTTTTTT. Residues: CASSRGEAGGTNEKLFF.

The genes are TRBV28 and TRBJ2-7, with 8 bases fitting TRBD2. CDR3 length: 17 residues. Germline assignment: CDR1 MDHEN and CDR2 SYDVKM. V dropped 4 bases and J dropped 4; count of bases not matched to a gene: 15. The CDR3 DNA reads as TGTGCCAGCAGTTCCCGACTTAGGGGCGGGGGGCCTTACGAGCAGTACTTC. It yields the protein CASSSRLRGGGPYEQYF.

The V gene is TRBV28, the J gene TRBJ2-6; TRBD2 matches 8 bases. Germline values: CDR1 MDHEN, CDR2 SYDVKM. V trimming: 3 bases; J trimming: 0 bases; junction bases outside the gene matches: 7. The CDR3 is 18 residues long. The chain's CDR3 is CASSFHGRAPSGANVLTF. The CDR3 nucleotides read TGTGCCAGCAGTTTTCACGGGAGGGCCCCCTCTGGGGCCAACGTCCTGACTTTC.

The rearrangement uses TRBV5-4 and TRBJ1-2; 9 bases are a match to TRBD1. The CDR3 has 14 amino acids. The J segment lost 4 bases and the V segment lost 3 bases, leaving 4 bases of the junction unmatched. The germline gives CDR1 SGHNT, CDR2 YYREEE (reference sequence). The CDR3: CASSSRDRAYGYTF. DNA for the CDR3: TGTGCCAGCAGCTCCCGGGACAGGGCCTATGGCTACACCTTC.